What follows are 26 T cell receptor beta chains derived from one specimen sequenced in a study of CD4+ T cells in melanoma. Some clones are missing from TCRdb's copy, which holds only in-frame ones; the method was immunoSEQ multiplex PCR. The sample gives roughly 60,000 clones, roughly three quarters of which show up once; approximately 4.6% is in the top ten. The specimen sequenced was tumor tissue. The receptors come from a human donor with melanoma.

CDR3 DNA: TGTGCCAGCAGCCGCGTTGAGGTTGGAAACACCATATATTTT. Protein sequence: CASSRVEVGNTIYF. The gene calls are TRBV7-6 and TRBJ1-3; no clear D. CDR1 is SGHVS, CDR2 FNYEAQ, per germline. V lost 5 bases and J 3 bases, leaving 11 bases between the germline ends. The CDR3 covers 14 residues.

The chain employs TRBV18 and TRBJ1-1; possible D gene TRBD1, 6 bases. CDR1 is KGHSH and CDR2 is LQKENI in the germline V gene. This CDR3 region has 17 residues. V was cut by 2 bases and J by 6 bases, with 22 bases left in between. The CDR3 region has the DNA TGTGCCAGCTCACCAAGATTCGACAGTGGGGGCATGGCTGAAGCTTTCTTT. Encoded protein: CASSPRFDSGGMAEAFF.

This sequence joins TRBV5-6 and TRBJ2-7; D is perhaps TRBD1 (6 bases). V was pared by 5 bases and J by 0 bases, with 15 bases between. Germline CDR1 and CDR2: SGHDT and YYEEEE. The CDR3 length is 15 residues. This CDR3 is CASRGRTASSYEQYF. Written as DNA, the CDR3 is TGTGCCAGCAGGGGTCGGACAGCCAGCTCCTACGAGCAGTACTTC.

This clone was found many times. The V gene is TRBV9, the J gene TRBJ1-2; TRBD1 might be the D (5 bases). The CDR3 loop spans 14 amino acids. Trimming cost V 3 bases and J 8 bases, with 17 bases left between them. Germline V gives CDR1 SGDLS, CDR2 YYNGEE. CDR3 nucleotides: TGTGCCAGCAGCGATGGGGCGTTGAGTGAGGGCTACACCTTC. Amino acids: CASSDGALSEGYTF.

This chain connects TRBV5-1 to TRBJ1-1; D gene uncertain. Germline values: CDR1 SGHRS, CDR2 YFSETQ. V lost 0 bases and J lost 7, with 7 bases in between. The CDR3 length is 12 residues. CDR3 protein: CASSLEPNEAFF. Here the CDR3 DNA reads TGCGCCAGCAGCTTGGAGCCTAATGAAGCTTTCTTT. The entire variable domain, with the rest obtained from reference TRBV5-1 and TRBJ1-1, is as follows: KAGVTQTPRYLIKTRGQQVTLSCSPISGHRSVSWYQQTPGQGLQFLFEYFSETQRNKGNFPGRFSGRQFSNSRSEMNVSTLELGDSALYLCASSLEPNEAFFGQGTRLTVV.

This chain connects TRBV7-8 to TRBJ2-7; no clear D gene. V lost 1 base and J lost 2, with 15 bases in between. The length of the CDR3 is 16 residues. Germline CDR1 is SGHVS and CDR2 is FQNEAQ. In DNA, the CDR3 is TGTGCCAGCAGCTTAGATCGGAGTGGCTATGCCTACGAGCAGTACTTC. Translated, it gives CASSLDRSGYAYEQYF. Full variable domain (outside the CDR3, taken from reference TRBV7-8 and TRBJ2-7): GAGVSQSPRYKVAKRGQDVALRCDPISGHVSLFWYQQALGQGPEFLTYFQNEAQLDKSGLPSDRFFAERPEGSVSTLKIQRTQQEDSAVYLCASSLDRSGYAYEQYFGPGTRLTVT.

This clone was recorded a few times. The CDR3 DNA follows: TGCGCCAGCAGCTCTGACAGAGCTAGCTCCTACGAGCAGTACTTC. It yields the protein CASSSDRASSYEQYF. The chain has TRBV5-1 and TRBJ2-7; tentative D call: TRBD1 (5 bases). The CDR3 runs to 15 residues. Germline values: CDR1 SGHRS, CDR2 YFSETQ. V lost 3 bases to trimming and J lost 0 bases, with 13 bases between them.

Regarding this clone: A single base is all that separates this from a far larger clone, so a read error is likely. This chain links TRBV11-2 with TRBJ2-7; weak D call: TRBD1 (7 bases). This CDR3 comprises 14 residues. CDR1 is SGHAT and CDR2 is FQNNGV in the germline V gene. Between the trimmed V and J ends, which lost 5 bases and 6 bases, there was a span of 17 bases. CDR3 nucleotide sequence: TGTGCCAGCAGCGGGCGGGACAGATGGGGCGAGCAGTACTTC. Translated, it gives CASSGRDRWGEQYF.

Written as DNA, the CDR3 is TGTGCCAGCAGGCTTAGCGGGGGTGATTACAATGAGCAGTTCTTC. Protein sequence: CASRLSGGDYNEQFF. The J gene is TRBJ2-1, the V gene TRBV6-5, with 9 bases fitting TRBD2. The ends lost 6 bases at V and 4 bases at J; junction bases unmatched: 7. From germline, CDR1 is MNHEY and CDR2 SVGAGI. This CDR3 has 15 residues.

J is TRBJ2-5 and V is TRBV6-6, with TRBD2 identical over 8 bases. This CDR3 spans 14 amino acids. Germline V gene lookup returns CDR1 MNHNY and CDR2 SVGAGI (reference sequence). The ends lost 7 bases at V and 2 bases at J; junction bases unmatched: 6. The CDR3 region has the DNA TGTGCCAGCACATATCGGGGGGGTCAAGAGACCCAGTACTTC. Its protein product is CASTYRGGQETQYF.

The rearrangement links TRBV28 to TRBJ2-7; TRBD1 agrees at 7 bases. Germline V CDR1 and CDR2: MDHEN, SYDVKM. The junction had 11 bases not matched to a gene; V was cut back by 7 bases and J by 8 bases. The CDR3 loop spans 13 amino acids. DNA of the CDR3: TGTGCCAGCACCCAAGACGGGACAGTCAAGCAGTACTTC. Translation gives CASTQDGTVKQYF.

V usage is TRBV4-1 and J usage is TRBJ2-2, with D perhaps matching TRBD2 (6 bases). This CDR3 contains 15 residues. V was cut by 6 bases and J by 4 bases, with 15 bases left in between. Germline V gene sequence: CDR1 MGHRA, CDR2 YSYEKL. The CDR3 DNA reads as TGCGCCAGCAGTGAGGAGGGCGCTAGCACCGGGGAGCTGTTTTTT. Amino acids: CASSEEGASTGELFF.

The chain employs TRBV6-6 and TRBJ2-3; possible D gene TRBD1, 5 bases. Germline V gene data show CDR1 as MNHNY and CDR2 as SVGAGI (reference sequence). The CDR3 runs to 15 residues. V was pared by 0 bases and J by 4 bases, with 11 bases between. The CDR3 region has the DNA TGTGCCAGCAGTTACTCGGGGCTGAGCCCAGATACGCAGTATTTT. The encoded protein is CASSYSGLSPDTQYF.

The chain carries TRBV15 and TRBJ1-6; 11 bases line up with TRBD1. V lost 0 bases and J lost 10; bases outside the gene matches: 5. This CDR3 region has 16 residues. The germline CDR1 and CDR2 sequences are LNHNV and YYDKDF (reference sequence). CDR3 DNA: TGTGCCACCAGCAGAGACCGGACAGGGGGCAGGTCACCCCTCCACTTT. Translating it yields CATSRDRTGGRSPLHF.

The J gene is TRBJ1-2, the V gene TRBV27; a weak D match, TRBD1 (6 bases). The germline CDR1 and CDR2 sequences are MNHEY and SMNVEV (reference sequence). The V end lost 3 bases, the J end lost 2 bases, and 7 bases lay between the germline ends. This CDR3 is 13 amino acids long. DNA for the CDR3: TGTGCCAGCAGTTTCCAGGGGAACTATGGCTACACCTTC. Encoded protein: CASSFQGNYGYTF.

The chain recombines TRBV5-5 with TRBJ1-5; the D is unclear. This CDR3 is 15 amino acids long. Germline V gene lookup returns CDR1 SGHKS and CDR2 YYEKEE (reference sequence). V dropped 1 base and J dropped 7 bases, with 15 bases sitting between them. The CDR3 loop reads CASSLWGSMAQPQHF. The CDR3 DNA reads TGTGCCAGCAGCTTGTGGGGTTCGATGGCGCAGCCCCAGCATTTT.

V and J are TRBV21-1 and TRBJ1-4. TRBV21-1 is recorded as a pseudogene. The CDR3 sequence is 15 residues long. CDR3 bases: TGTGCCAGCAGCAATTCAGGAGAGAATAATGAAAAACTGTTTTTT. Its protein is CASSNSGENNEKLFF.

This chain joins TRBV20-1 and TRBJ1-1; no clear D gene. Per the germline V gene, CDR1 is DFQATT and CDR2 is SNEGSKA (reference sequence). The CDR3 totals 11 residues. The V end lost 7 bases, the J end lost 1 base, and 7 bases lay between the germline ends. DNA of the CDR3: TGCAGTGTTCCTCAGAACACTGAAGCTTTCTTT. Protein sequence: CSVPQNTEAFF.

This sequence joins TRBV30 and TRBJ2-5, with D maybe TRBD2 (5 bases). CDR3 length: 11 amino acids. V was pared by 5 bases and J by 8 bases, with 12 bases between. Germline-derived CDR1 and CDR2 are GTSNPN and SVGIG (reference sequence). The DNA of the CDR3 is TGTGCCTGGGGGGTCCCGGGAACCCAGTACTTC. It yields the protein CAWGVPGTQYF.

The chain employs TRBV7-2 and TRBJ2-7; 7 positions match TRBD1. This CDR3 is 14 amino acids long. The junction had 7 bases not matched to a gene; V was cut back by 4 bases and J by 4 bases. Germline V gene lookup returns CDR1 SGHTA and CDR2 FQGNSA. Here the CDR3 DNA reads TGTGCCAGCAGCTCCTACAGGGGTTCTTACGAGCAGTACTTC. Its translation: CASSSYRGSYEQYF. The whole variable domain, filled in from reference TRBV7-2 and TRBJ2-7, reads GAGVSQSPSNKVTEKGKDVELRCDPISGHTALYWYRQSLGQGLEFLIYFQGNSAPDKSGLPSDRFSAERTGGSVSTLTIQRTQQEDSAVYLCASSSYRGSYEQYFGPGTRLTVT.

The chain has TRBV6-5 and TRBJ1-1; D is unclear. Looked up from germline, CDR1 is MNHEY and CDR2 is SVGAGI. Trimming removed 2 bases at V and 7 bases at J, with 14 bases between. CDR3 length: 14 residues. DNA of the CDR3: TGTGCCAGCAGTTACGGAGGGCTCGGGGTTGAAGCTTTCTTT. Protein sequence: CASSYGGLGVEAFF.

This clone was detected only once. The rearrangement joins TRBV19 to TRBJ2-3; 7 nucleotides align to TRBD1. Trimming at V came to 11 bases and at J to 1 base, leaving 12 bases not matched to a gene. CDR3 length: 15 amino acids. Germline V gene data show CDR1 as LNHDA and CDR2 as SQIVND (reference sequence). The CDR3 reads CAGTRDSPCTDTQYF. The CDR3 DNA reads TGTGCCGGAACCAGGGACAGCCCATGCACAGATACGCAGTATTTT.

This clone was found once. The CDR3 loop reads CASSRGTQETQYF. CDR3 DNA sequence: TGCGCCAGCAGCCGGGGGACACAAGAGACCCAGTACTTC. The V call is TRBV5-1, the J call TRBJ2-5; D assignment may be TRBD1 or TRBD2 (6 bases each). V lost 4 bases to trimming and J lost 2 bases, with 9 bases between them. The V gene's germline CDR1 is SGHRS and CDR2 YFSETQ. This CDR3 comprises 13 residues.

This clone was seen more than once but under ten times. The chain carries TRBV13 and TRBJ1-1; TRBD1 is a possible D gene (5 bases). The CDR3 is 14 residues long. Trimming took off 1 base at V and 0 bases at J, with 6 bases between the two ends. The germline V gene has CDR1 PRHDT and CDR2 FYEKMQ (reference sequence). The CDR3 nucleotides are TGTGCCAGCAGCTTAGCAGGGTTGAACACTGAAGCTTTCTTT. This gives the protein CASSLAGLNTEAFF.

This clone showed up many times. The V and J genes are TRBV30 and TRBJ1-1, with 7 bases matching TRBD1. Losses at the gene ends were 2 bases for V and 0 bases for J; bases not matched to a gene: 9. CDR3 size: 16 residues. Looked up from germline, CDR1 is GTSNPN and CDR2 is SVGIG (reference sequence). The CDR3 coding sequence is TGTGCCTGGAGTAAAATCGGACAGGTTTTGAACACTGAAGCTTTCTTT. It encodes CAWSKIGQVLNTEAFF.

This chain uses TRBV27 with TRBJ1-2; possibly TRBD1 for D (6 bases). CDR1 and CDR2 from the germline V gene are MNHEY and SMNVEV (reference sequence). V was shortened by 5 bases and J by 5 bases, with 15 bases between the two germline ends. The CDR3 covers 14 residues. The CDR3 sequence: CASSPRTAPYGYTF. CDR3 nucleotides: TGTGCCAGCAGTCCCAGGACAGCTCCTTATGGCTACACCTTC.